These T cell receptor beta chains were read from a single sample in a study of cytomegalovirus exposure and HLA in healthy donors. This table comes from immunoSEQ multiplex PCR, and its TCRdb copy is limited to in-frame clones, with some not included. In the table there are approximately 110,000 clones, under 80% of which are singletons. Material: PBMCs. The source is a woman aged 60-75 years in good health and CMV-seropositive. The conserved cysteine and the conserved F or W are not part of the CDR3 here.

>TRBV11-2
ASRTGTSGSGSYNEQF
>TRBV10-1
ASYRGMTTNEKLF
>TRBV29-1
ICTDRTSLGGYGYT
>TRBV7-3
ASSFERGTGELF
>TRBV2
ASTGGGTGELF
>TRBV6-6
ASTTLGAKNTGELF
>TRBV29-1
SVGTAVYEQY
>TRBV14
ASSQGGQTNEKLF
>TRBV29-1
SVASDRGSGGYT
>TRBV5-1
ASSLAGGTGAYEQY
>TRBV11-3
ASSLGDSIGTDTQY
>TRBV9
ASSGGLAAYNEQF
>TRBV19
ASSIDGGGRHNEQF
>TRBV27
ASSQIYSRVRDEQY
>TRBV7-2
ASSLTGNTGELF
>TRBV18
ASSPDRAGNQPQH
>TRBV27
ASSLGLYNEQF
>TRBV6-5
ASSYSSRSGYTQY
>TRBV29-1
SVISQDQAYEQY
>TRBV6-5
ATGDPNTGELF
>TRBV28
ASSSIADPQSSEQY
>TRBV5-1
ASSLGLAGNTDTQY
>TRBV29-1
STNGRGITDTQY
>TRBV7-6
ASSFRRSSYEQY
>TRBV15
ATSSRGTGLYNEQF
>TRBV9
ASSLGGDYGYT
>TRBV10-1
ATFPHSLEQY
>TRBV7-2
ASSFSAGAYEQY
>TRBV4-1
ASSQVNRGGNTEAF
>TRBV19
ASSKTGNYGYT
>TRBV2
ASSPTSGGYNEQF
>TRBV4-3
ASSQDRGGNTGELF
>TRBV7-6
ASSARDRDTEAF
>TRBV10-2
ASSNPGLAGTKNIQY
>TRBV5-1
ASSTGSARIDEQF
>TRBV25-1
ASRVEGVTDTQY
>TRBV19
ASKRDRGVAEAF
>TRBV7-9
ASSPQAEKLF
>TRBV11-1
ASSLEGGGTEAF
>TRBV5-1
ASSLVTDTDTQY
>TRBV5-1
ASSLGLAGPLPYEQY
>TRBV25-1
ASSDLPGGTAPYNEQF